This TCR beta chain emerged from a study of PD-L1 blockade in urothelial cancer. Study-wide background: The analyses of blood took place 3 weeks (second dose) and 6 weeks after treatment start.

Assay: immunoSEQ multiplex PCR; the TCRdb copy retains only in-frame clones and omits some. This sample has some 110,000 clones, with approximately 90% found just once. Sample time point: peripheral blood 6 weeks after treatment start. Sequences were derived from PBMCs, sampled around atezolizumab (anti-PD-L1) treatment. The receptor was isolated from a man between 60 and 70 years old with urothelial cancer.

Here the CDR3 DNA reads TGTGCCAGCAGCGTAGGGCAGTTCGACATTCAGTACTTC. Translating it yields CASSVGQFDIQYF. The chain joins TRBV9 to TRBJ2-4; no reliable D call. This CDR3 comprises 13 residues. Germline loops: CDR1 SGDLS, CDR2 YYNGEE. The germline V and J ends were trimmed by 0 bases and 8 bases, with 9 bases remaining between them.